The 28 T cell receptor beta chains below were found in one sample sequenced in a study of CD8 T cells in ankylosing spondylitis. One entry per CDR3 protein results from TCRdb running MiXCR on the 5' RACE reads. Counted here are over 130,000 distinct CDR3 sequences, around 42% occurring once; the ten biggest clones make up roughly 15%. The sequenced sample was synovial fluid, either unsorted or a sorted T cell fraction (not recorded which). The receptors shown here come from a male donor with ankylosing spondylitis.

The chain uses TRBV5-5 and TRBJ1-4; D is perhaps TRBD1 (5 bases). Trimming took off 1 base at V and 7 bases at J, with 11 bases between the two ends. From germline, CDR1 is SGHKS and CDR2 YYEKEE (reference sequence). This CDR3 spans 14 amino acids. CDR3 DNA sequence: TGTGCCAGCAGCTTGCCCGGAAGGGGTGAAAAACTGTTTTTT. Amino acid sequence: CASSLPGRGEKLFF.

The chain uses TRBV28 and TRBJ2-2; the D gene is possibly TRBD2 (5 bases). This CDR3 is 13 amino acids long. Germline CDR1 and CDR2: MDHEN and SYDVKM. Trimming stripped 4 bases from V and 5 bases from J, with 8 bases between. The CDR3 DNA sequence: TGTGCCAGCAGTTCGGGGAGAACCGGGGAGCTGTTTTTT. Protein: CASSSGRTGELFF. Drawing the rest from reference TRBV28 and TRBJ2-2, the complete variable domain is DVKVTQSSRYLVKRTGEKVFLECVQDMDHENMFWYRQDPGLGLRLIYFSYDVKMKEKGDIPEGYSVSREKKERFSLILESASTNQTSMYLCASSSGRTGELFFGEGSRLTVL.

V usage is TRBV4-3 and J usage is TRBJ1-2; maybe TRBD1 (5 bases). This CDR3 has 17 residues. From germline, CDR1 is LGHNA and CDR2 YSLEER. Trimming left V 5 bases short and J 6 bases short, with 25 bases between. CDR3 in DNA: TGCGCCAGCAGCGACGGAAGGCCCGACAGCCCATCTAATGGCTACACCTTC. This translates into CASSDGRPDSPSNGYTF.

The chain is built from TRBV15 and TRBJ1-4; 10 bases map to TRBD1. V lost 0 bases to trimming and J lost 7 bases; unmatched junction nucleotides: 2. CDR3 length: 15 residues. CDR1 and CDR2 from the germline V gene are LNHNV and YYDKDF (reference sequence). The CDR3 sequence: CATSRETGGVEKLFF. CDR3 nucleotides: TGTGCCACCAGCAGAGAGACAGGGGGCGTTGAAAAACTGTTTTTT. The complete variable domain, with remaining parts taken from reference TRBV15 and TRBJ1-4, reads DAMVIQNPRYQVTQFGKPVTLSCSQTLNHNVMYWYQQKSSQAPKLLFHYYDKDFNNEADTPDNFQSRRPNTSFCFLDIRSPGLGDTAMYLCATSRETGGVEKLFFGSGTQLSVL.

In its sample, this clonotype was seen many times. This chain joins TRBV9 and TRBJ2-2; D gene unclear. Deletions cut 0 bases from V and 7 bases from J, with 4 bases between. The CDR3 is 12 amino acids. Germline V gene data show CDR1 as SGDLS and CDR2 as YYNGEE. The DNA of the CDR3 is TGTGCCAGCAGCGTAGGTAGCGGGGAGCTGTTTTTT. Protein product: CASSVGSGELFF.

The chain links TRBV20-1 to TRBJ2-1; 14 bases line up with TRBD2. V lost 5 bases to trimming and J lost 3 bases; unmatched junction nucleotides: 6. Germline loops: CDR1 DFQATT, CDR2 SNEGSKA (reference sequence). This CDR3 spans 16 amino acids. The DNA of the CDR3 is TGCAGTGCTCCGGGGACTAGCGGGAGAGACTACAATGAGCAGTTCTTC. It specifies CSAPGTSGRDYNEQFF.

This clonotype appeared a few times. This chain uses TRBV15 with TRBJ2-3; TRBD2 aligns across 7 bases. This CDR3 is built from 16 residues. Germline V gives CDR1 LNHNV, CDR2 YYDKDF (reference sequence). The junction had 11 bases not matched to a gene; V was cut back by 3 bases and J by 5 bases. DNA of the CDR3: TGTGCCACCAGCAGGGCGCTAGCGGAGGTCGGAGATACGCAGTATTTT. Its translation: CATSRALAEVGDTQYF.

V is TRBV29-1 and J is TRBJ2-7; D gene unclear. In germline, CDR1 is SQVTM, CDR2 ANQGSEA. CDR3 length: 11 residues. Trimming removed 6 bases at V and 3 bases at J, with 9 bases between. The CDR3, as DNA: TGCAGCGTCGGCCAATTCTACGAGCAGTACTTC. It encodes CSVGQFYEQYF.

This clonotype was seen a handful of times. The chain employs TRBV29-1 and TRBJ1-2, with 9 positions matching TRBD1. Germline V gives CDR1 SQVTM, CDR2 ANQGSEA. This CDR3 spans 12 amino acids. V dropped 7 bases and J dropped 4; count of bases not matched to a gene: 4. The CDR3 here is CSAPTGGYGYTF. In DNA form, the CDR3 reads TGCAGCGCCCCGACAGGGGGCTATGGCTACACCTTC.

This clonotype was picked up many times. The CDR3 is CSGRGGSADTQYF. CDR3 in DNA: TGCAGCGGGCGGGGCGGGAGCGCAGATACGCAGTATTTT. This chain uses TRBV29-1 with TRBJ2-3; TRBD2 matches 7 bases. The J segment lost 4 bases and the V segment lost 7 bases, leaving 8 bases of the junction unmatched. CDR1 is SQVTM, CDR2 ANQGSEA, per germline. The CDR3 contains 13 residues.

Here the CDR3 reads CASSLFFVRKTQYF. CDR3 coding DNA: TGTGCCAGCAGTTTATTTTTTGTAAGGAAGACCCAGTACTTC. V and J are TRBV28 and TRBJ2-5, with unresolved D. The CDR3 totals 14 residues. V lost 1 base and J lost 6, with 12 bases in between. The germline V gene encodes CDR1 MDHEN and CDR2 SYDVKM.

This chain links TRBV3-1 with TRBJ1-1; D might be TRBD1 (6 bases). V dropped 0 bases and J dropped 0 bases, with 11 bases sitting between them. The CDR3 contains 16 residues. Germline CDR1 LGHDT, CDR2 YNNKEL (reference sequence). This CDR3 reads CASSQDRGPMNTEAFF. DNA for the CDR3: TGTGCCAGCAGCCAAGACAGGGGCCCGATGAACACTGAAGCTTTCTTT.

The chain joins TRBV10-3 to TRBJ2-1; TRBD2 is a possible D gene (6 bases). V lost 8 bases, J lost 3 bases, and 17 bases lay in between. Germline V gene sequence: CDR1 ENHRY, CDR2 SYGVKD. CDR3 size: 15 residues. CDR3 sequence reads: CAIGPLAGNYNEQFF. Here the CDR3 DNA reads TGTGCCATCGGGCCCCTCGCGGGAAACTACAATGAGCAGTTCTTC.

The sample holds a few counts of this clonotype. The chain couples TRBV4-2 to TRBJ2-3; 7 bases are a match to TRBD2. J lost 2 bases, V lost 0 bases, and 5 bases had no gene match. Per germline, CDR1 LGHNA and CDR2 YNFKEQ. The CDR3 length is 16 residues. CDR3 residues: CASSQDVAGVTDTQYF. In DNA form, the CDR3 reads TGTGCCAGCAGCCAAGATGTTGCGGGAGTCACAGATACGCAGTATTTT.

V usage is TRBV5-1 and J usage is TRBJ1-1, with 9 bases that match TRBD1. The junction had 1 base not matched to a gene; V was cut back by 4 bases and J by 0 bases. CDR1 is SGHRS, CDR2 YFSETQ, per germline. The CDR3 is 14 amino acids. The CDR3 protein is CASSGQGMNTEAFF. The CDR3 region has the DNA TGCGCCAGCAGCGGACAGGGGATGAACACTGAAGCTTTCTTT.

This clonotype was counted many times. The chain carries TRBV5-1 and TRBJ2-2; no definite D call. V gave up 4 bases and J gave up 5 bases, with 15 bases separating them. The CDR3 runs 15 residues. Germline V gene data show CDR1 as SGHRS and CDR2 as YFSETQ. CDR3 residues: CASSHVVGDTGELFF. The DNA of the CDR3 is TGCGCCAGCAGCCACGTTGTCGGCGATACCGGGGAGCTGTTTTTT.

V gene TRBV6-1 combines with J gene TRBJ2-3, with 7 positions matching TRBD2. This CDR3 comprises 15 residues. Germline V lookup: CDR1 MNHNS, CDR2 SASEGT. V shed 3 bases and J 0 bases; nucleotides not matched to a gene: 3. CDR3: CASSDGRGSTDTQYF. The CDR3 bases are TGTGCCAGCAGTGACGGGCGGGGGAGCACAGATACGCAGTATTTT.

This clonotype was counted only a few times. The V gene is TRBV18, the J gene TRBJ2-2; TRBD2 matches at 8 bases. The ends lost 6 bases at V and 1 base at J; junction bases unmatched: 13. This CDR3 comprises 18 residues. Germline V lookup: CDR1 KGHSH, CDR2 LQKENI. In nucleotides, the CDR3 is TGTGCCAGCTCGTGGCACTTGGTAGCGGGACAGAACACCGGGGAGCTGTTTTTT. Protein sequence: CASSWHLVAGQNTGELFF.

The chain is built from TRBV6-2 or TRBV6-3 and TRBJ1-1; the D is unclear. Germline-derived CDR1 and CDR2 are MNHEY and SVGEGT. V was pared by 5 bases and J by 1 base, with 14 bases between. The CDR3 sequence is 15 residues long. DNA for the CDR3: TGTGCCAGCAGTCGATCTATGCAGTCGAACACTGAAGCTTTCTTT. Protein product: CASSRSMQSNTEAFF.

This clonotype was counted between two and nine times. The gene calls are TRBV4-1 and TRBJ2-7, with a possible D match to TRBD2 (6 bases). Germline V gene lookup returns CDR1 MGHRA and CDR2 YSYEKL. Trimming removed 5 bases at V and 1 base at J, with 12 bases between. The CDR3 has 14 residues. The CDR3 loop reads CASSVRLDSYEQYF. CDR3 nucleotides: TGCGCCAGCAGCGTGCGACTAGATTCCTACGAGCAGTACTTC.

The chain uses TRBV29-1 and TRBJ2-7; 8 bases fit TRBD1. Germline trimming cut 6 bases from V and 1 base from J; bases unmatched to any gene: 5. The germline V gene has CDR1 SQVTM and CDR2 ANQGSEA. CDR3 size: 13 residues. The CDR3: CSVPGQASYEQYF. The CDR3 bases are TGCAGCGTCCCGGGACAGGCTTCCTACGAGCAGTACTTC.

This clonotype has a handful of counts. The rearrangement joins TRBV5-1 to TRBJ2-7; 9 bases map to TRBD1. The CDR3 sequence is 15 residues long. The germline CDR1 and CDR2 sequences are SGHRS and YFSETQ. The V segment lost 4 bases and the J segment 1 base; nucleotides outside the gene matches: 6. CDR3 residues: CASSPPGQGSYEQYF. CDR3 DNA sequence: TGCGCCAGCAGCCCACCGGGACAGGGTTCCTACGAGCAGTACTTC.

V and J are TRBV5-6 and TRBJ2-1, with D perhaps TRBD2 (6 bases). CDR1 is SGHDT, CDR2 YYEEEE, per germline. This CDR3 contains 11 residues. V was shortened by 6 bases and J by 9 bases, with 10 bases between the two germline ends. CDR3 nucleotides: TGTGCCAGCACTATCGGGGGTGAGCAGTTCTTC. Protein: CASTIGGEQFF.

This clonotype was observed a handful of times. At one boundary the junction diverges from the germline segment, which might be a read error. This chain links TRBV9 with TRBJ2-5; D might be TRBD1 or TRBD2, each matching 5 bases. Germline V gives CDR1 SGDLS, CDR2 YYNGEE. This CDR3 spans 13 amino acids. CDR3 loop: CASSVEQGTPQDF. The CDR3 coding sequence is TGTGCCAGCAGCGTAGAGCAAGGGACCCCCCAAGACTTC.

This clonotype appeared a few times. The chain couples TRBV29-1 to TRBJ1-2; possibly TRBD1 for D (6 bases). V was shortened by 0 bases and J by 5 bases, with 19 bases between the two germline ends. The germline V gene encodes CDR1 SQVTM and CDR2 ANQGSEA. This CDR3 has 16 amino acids. The CDR3: CSVEDLGQSPSYGYTF. The CDR3 bases are TGCAGCGTTGAAGATCTGGGACAATCCCCATCTTATGGCTACACCTTC.

The chain joins TRBV7-8 to TRBJ2-1, with D tentatively TRBD2 (6 bases). CDR3 length: 16 amino acids. CDR1 is SGHVS, CDR2 FQNEAQ, per germline. Trimming took off 0 bases at V and 3 bases at J, with 12 bases between the two ends. CDR3 sequence: CASSLASASDYNEQFF. CDR3 DNA: TGTGCCAGCAGCTTAGCGTCGGCTAGCGACTACAATGAGCAGTTCTTC.

This clonotype was detected ten times or more. The V and J genes are TRBV6-2 or TRBV6-3 and TRBJ2-1; D gene unclear. The CDR3 totals 15 residues. V gave up 6 bases and J gave up 0 bases, with 12 bases separating them. Germline CDR1 MNHEY, CDR2 SVGEGT. For the CDR3, the DNA is TGTGCCAGCAGCAGACTTGAGAGCTCCTACAATGAGCAGTTCTTC. It codes for CASSRLESSYNEQFF.

The CDR3 bases are TGTGCCAGCTCACCGCGGCAGGTTCTCTACAATGAGCAGTTCTTC. Translation gives CASSPRQVLYNEQFF. The rearrangement uses TRBV18 and TRBJ2-1; D remains ambiguous. Germline CDR1 KGHSH, CDR2 LQKENI. Trimming took 3 bases from V and 3 from J, leaving 12 bases between them. This CDR3 is built from 15 residues.